These 18 T cell receptor beta chains came from one sample sequenced in a study of cytomegalovirus exposure and HLA in healthy donors. Vbeta (60) and Jbeta (13) primers were used in the PCR. Generated by immunoSEQ multiplex PCR, the TCRdb table keeps only in-frame clones and is missing some. The table shows 190,000 or so clones, with less than 85% occurring only once. Input material: PBMCs. These receptors came from a boy aged 5-17 years in good health and CMV-seronegative.

The CDR3 DNA reads as TGTGCCAGCAGCTTAGAGCTGAACACTGAAGCTTTCTTT. This translates into CASSLELNTEAFF. This chain uses TRBV7-6 with TRBJ1-1; D not resolved. The CDR3 is 13 residues long. V was trimmed by 1 base and J by 0 bases, leaving 3 bases between them. From germline, CDR1 is SGHVS and CDR2 FNYEAQ.

The chain uses TRBV12-5 and TRBJ2-1; TRBD1 agrees at 8 bases. V lost 2 bases to trimming and J lost 10 bases; unmatched junction nucleotides: 7. CDR1 is LGHNT, CDR2 FRNRAP, per germline. This CDR3 region has 14 residues. The CDR3 here is CASGLPTDRAEQFF. In DNA, the CDR3 is TGTGCTAGTGGTTTGCCAACGGACAGGGCCGAGCAGTTCTTC.

The V call is TRBV19, the J call TRBJ2-7; possible D gene TRBD1, 6 bases. Trimming removed 6 bases at V and 2 bases at J, with 17 bases between. CDR1 and CDR2 (germline): LNHDA, SQIVND (reference sequence). There are 15 residues in the CDR3. The CDR3 region is CASRLKQGQPYEQYF. The CDR3 nucleotides are TGTGCCAGTAGACTCAAGCAGGGGCAACCCTACGAGCAGTACTTC. The full variable domain, completed using reference TRBV19 and TRBJ2-7, is DGGITQSPKYLFRKEGQNVTLSCEQNLNHDAMYWYRQDPGQGLRLIYYSQIVNDFQKGDIAEGYSVSREKKESFPLTVTSAQKNPTAFYLCASRLKQGQPYEQYFGPGTRLTVT.

The chain recombines TRBV6-1 with TRBJ2-1; 11 nucleotides match TRBD1. The length of the CDR3 is 15 residues. Per the germline V gene, CDR1 is MNHNS and CDR2 is SASEGT. V shed 0 bases and J 6 bases; nucleotides not matched to a gene: 1. In nucleotides, the CDR3 is TGTGCCAGCAGTGAAGCCGGGACAGGGGGCAATGAGCAGTTCTTC. Encoded protein: CASSEAGTGGNEQFF.

This clone was recorded once. The V call is TRBV6-5, the J call TRBJ1-6; D is undetermined. The CDR3 consists of 16 residues. The V gene lost 2 bases and the J gene lost 9 bases, with 17 bases spanning the gap. In germline, CDR1 is MNHEY, CDR2 SVGAGI. The CDR3 is CASSYPTGRSVSPLHF. CDR3 DNA sequence: TGTGCCAGCAGTTACCCGACCGGGAGATCGGTTTCACCCCTCCACTTT.

The chain employs TRBV19 and TRBJ1-5; 8 positions match TRBD1. The CDR3 has 21 amino acids. The germline V gene has CDR1 LNHDA and CDR2 SQIVND (reference sequence). The trim removed 7 bases at V and 1 base at J, leaving 24 bases unmatched. The CDR3 sequence: CASTNDPGRQGPVLSNQPQHF. CDR3 bases: TGTGCCAGTACCAACGACCCGGGGAGACAGGGGCCTGTTTTAAGCAATCAGCCCCAGCATTTT.

This clone occurred once. This rearrangement joins TRBV18 to TRBJ1-1; perhaps TRBD1 as D (6 bases). This CDR3 spans 16 amino acids. Looked up from germline, CDR1 is KGHSH and CDR2 is LQKENI. Trimming left V 3 bases short and J 0 bases short, with 14 bases between. CDR3: CASSPSQGFMNTEAFF. The CDR3 DNA follows: TGTGCCAGCTCACCCTCACAGGGATTCATGAACACTGAAGCTTTCTTT. Drawing the rest from reference TRBV18 and TRBJ1-1, the complete variable domain is NAGVMQNPRHLVRRRGQEARLRCSPMKGHSHVYWYRQLPEEGLKFMVYLQKENIIDESGMPKERFSAEFPKEGPSILRIQQVVRGDSAAYFCASSPSQGFMNTEAFFGQGTRLTVV.

This chain uses TRBV10-3 with TRBJ2-2; D ambiguous. This CDR3 is built from 15 residues. Germline assignment: CDR1 ENHRY and CDR2 SYGVKD. V lost 4 bases, J lost 0 bases, and 9 bases lay in between. CDR3 sequence: CAISVETSNTGELFF. In nucleotides, the CDR3 is TGTGCCATCAGTGTCGAAACTTCGAACACCGGGGAGCTGTTTTTT.

The chain employs TRBV2 and TRBJ2-1, with 12 nucleotides matching TRBD1. Germline values: CDR1 SNHLY, CDR2 FYNNEI. This CDR3 region has 16 residues. The V and J ends lost 8 bases and 1 base, in that order; junction bases with no gene match: 6. The CDR3 nucleotides are TGTGCCAGCCCGGGGACAGGGGGCTTGTCCTACAATGAGCAGTTCTTC. Its translation is CASPGTGGLSYNEQFF.

This chain uses TRBV19 with TRBJ1-5; 11 nucleotides match TRBD1. This CDR3 has 14 amino acids. V was pared by 11 bases and J by 3 bases, with 6 bases of the junction left unmatched. The V gene's germline CDR1 is LNHDA and CDR2 SQIVND (reference sequence). CDR3 DNA sequence: TGTGCCTCGGACAGGGGGCTTATCAATCAGCCCCAGCATTTT. It translates to CASDRGLINQPQHF.

This chain uses TRBV9 with TRBJ1-2; 7 positions match TRBD1. The CDR3 totals 14 residues. Germline V gene data show CDR1 as SGDLS and CDR2 as YYNGEE. J lost 8 bases, V lost 4 bases, and 11 bases had no gene match. The CDR3 here is CASSQQGSRTGYTF. In DNA, the CDR3 is TGTGCCAGCAGCCAACAGGGGTCTAGAACCGGCTACACCTTC.

The rearrangement links TRBV6-6 to TRBJ1-3; the D is unclear. CDR1 and CDR2 (germline): MNHNY, SVGAGI (reference sequence). The V end lost 0 bases, the J end lost 0 bases, and 9 bases lay between the germline ends. The CDR3 spans 16 residues. This CDR3 reads CASSYSGGHSGNTIYF. For the CDR3, the DNA is TGTGCCAGCAGTTACTCGGGCGGGCACTCTGGAAACACCATATATTTT.

The chain is built from TRBV11-2 and TRBJ2-2; a possible D gene is TRBD2 (5 bases). The germline gives CDR1 SGHAT, CDR2 FQNNGV. The CDR3 spans 16 residues. Trimming took 4 bases from V and 4 from J, leaving 16 bases between them. CDR3 amino acids: CASSSARLARTGELFF. CDR3 DNA: TGTGCCAGCAGCTCCGCTAGGCTAGCCCGCACCGGGGAGCTGTTTTTT.

This chain links TRBV11-3 with TRBJ2-7; 7 nucleotides agree with TRBD2. V lost 5 bases, J lost 0 bases, and 10 bases stayed unmatched. The CDR3 is 16 residues long. The germline gives CDR1 SGHNT, CDR2 YENEEA. The CDR3 coding sequence is TGTGCCAGCAGCGGGGGAGGACTAGAGAGCTCCTACGAGCAGTACTTC. The encoded protein is CASSGGGLESSYEQYF.

This chain joins TRBV4-2 and TRBJ1-1; D is undetermined. V lost 5 bases to trimming and J lost 8 bases, with 12 bases between them. The CDR3 extends over 12 amino acids. Germline loops: CDR1 LGHNA, CDR2 YNFKEQ. CDR3 sequence reads: CASSIPQIEAFF. The CDR3 DNA follows: TGTGCCAGCAGCATCCCACAGATAGAAGCTTTCTTT.

The chain combines TRBV5-1 with TRBJ2-5, with a weak D call TRBD1 (6 bases). The germline V and J ends were trimmed by 0 bases and 2 bases, with 11 bases remaining between them. Germline CDR1 is SGHRS and CDR2 is YFSETQ. This CDR3 has 15 residues. CDR3 loop: CASSLDRELQETQYF. The CDR3 nucleotides read TGCGCCAGCAGCTTGGACAGGGAACTACAAGAGACCCAGTACTTC.

The CDR3 sequence: CASSPGQGKFNGYTF. The CDR3 DNA reads TGTGCCAGCAGCCCCGGACAGGGGAAGTTCAATGGCTACACCTTC. The rearrangement joins TRBV4-2 to TRBJ1-2; 9 bases map to TRBD1. CDR1 is LGHNA, CDR2 YNFKEQ, per germline. CDR3 size: 15 residues. The V gene end was trimmed by 4 bases and the J gene end by 6 bases; junction bases not matched to a gene: 9.

This clone was found once. V usage is TRBV7-9 and J usage is TRBJ2-1, with D maybe TRBD1 (5 bases). With 6 bases removed from V and 6 bases from J, the gap between germline ends came to 9 bases. The CDR3 consists of 12 residues. Germline V gene lookup returns CDR1 SEHNR and CDR2 FQNEAQ (reference sequence). This chain's CDR3 is CASSQGVNEQFF. DNA for the CDR3: TGTGCCAGCAGTCAAGGGGTCAATGAGCAGTTCTTC.